Below are 17 T cell receptor beta chains sequenced from a single sample in a study of T cells in Graves' hyperthyroidism and ophthalmopathy. Amplified regions were TCR beta CDR3 sequences from RNA transcripts. The primer set for the first-round RT-PCR of the TCR CDR3 was HTBI. TCRdb processed the multiplex PCR reads anew with MiXCR; each CDR3 protein has one entry. The repertoire holds over 500,000 distinct CDR3 sequences, with approximately 15% as singletons. The specimen was blood. All receptors come from a woman aged 40 to 50 with Graves' hyperthyroidism.

This chain uses TRBV6-2 or TRBV6-3 with TRBJ1-3; possible D gene TRBD1, 6 bases. The CDR3 sequence is 18 residues long. With 0 bases removed from V and 0 bases from J, the gap between germline ends came to 15 bases. Germline CDR1 MNHEY, CDR2 SVGEGT. In DNA form, the CDR3 reads TGTGCCAGCAGTTACTCGTCGGGGGCCCCAACCTCTGGAAACACCATATATTTT. It yields the protein CASSYSSGAPTSGNTIYF.

This clonotype turned up a few times. The V call is TRBV6-1, the J call TRBJ2-3; TRBD1 aligns across 8 bases. In germline, CDR1 is MNHNS, CDR2 SASEGT. CDR3 length equals 16 residues. The junction had 9 bases not matched to a gene; V was cut back by 6 bases and J by 1 base. The CDR3 reads CASRITGGSGTDTQYF. DNA of the CDR3: TGTGCCAGCAGGATAACAGGGGGTTCGGGCACAGATACGCAGTATTTT.

This clonotype was recorded many times. V gene TRBV6-1 combines with J gene TRBJ1-5; no reliable D call. V lost 2 bases, J lost 2 bases, and 19 bases lay in between. CDR1 and CDR2 from the germline V gene are MNHNS and SASEGT. The CDR3 has 18 residues. CDR3 in DNA: TGTGCCAGCAGTGAATTTAACGACCGCCTGGATGGCAATCAGCCCCAGCATTTT. The encoded protein is CASSEFNDRLDGNQPQHF.

This clonotype was recorded many times. The genes are TRBV12-3 or TRBV12-4 and TRBJ1-2; D is uncertain. V was pared by 6 bases and J by 0 bases, with 11 bases between. This CDR3 region has 14 residues. The CDR3 sequence: CASSPGPSNYGYTF. The CDR3 region has the DNA TGTGCCAGCAGCCCCGGGCCATCTAACTATGGCTACACCTTC.

The rearrangement links TRBV20-1 to TRBJ2-5; TRBD2 is a possible D gene (5 bases). CDR3 length: 16 residues. Germline V lookup: CDR1 DFQATT, CDR2 SNEGSKA (reference sequence). Trimming shortened V by 0 bases and J by 5 bases, and 19 bases separated the two germline ends. Here the CDR3 DNA reads TGCAGTGCTAGAGATTGGGCTCCCCGGCCGGGGGAGACCCAGTACTTC. Its translation: CSARDWAPRPGETQYF.

This clonotype occurred many times. This chain connects TRBV5-5 to TRBJ1-4; D is uncertain. Germline loops: CDR1 SGHKS, CDR2 YYEKEE (reference sequence). There are 15 residues in the CDR3. V gave up 4 bases and J gave up 3 bases, with 13 bases separating them. The CDR3 region has the DNA TGTGCCAGCAGCCCCTTAGAGGTAGCTAATGAAAAACTGTTTTTT. Encoded protein: CASSPLEVANEKLFF.

This clonotype was observed at least ten times. The genes are TRBV6-1 and TRBJ2-7, with 7 nucleotides matching TRBD1. Germline assignment: CDR1 MNHNS and CDR2 SASEGT. Trimming removed 5 bases from V and 3 bases from J; junction bases left unmatched: 10. The CDR3 is 15 amino acids. CDR3 amino acids: CASSRSAWDSYEQYF. The CDR3, as DNA: TGTGCCAGCAGTCGTTCTGCCTGGGACAGCTACGAGCAGTACTTC.

Concerning this clonotype: One junction end does not reproduce the germline sequence, and a read error may be involved. The chain carries TRBV19 and TRBJ2-5; 7 bases match TRBD1. The CDR3 runs 15 residues. Germline loops: CDR1 LNHDA, CDR2 SQIVND (reference sequence). The CDR3 DNA follows: TGTGCCGGTAGTAAGACAGGGATCCTACAAGAGACCCAGTACTTC. It codes for CAGSKTGILQETQYF.

The chain employs TRBV2 and TRBJ2-3; TRBD2 matches 8 bases. V shed 7 bases, J shed 4 bases, and the junction held 4 bases outside the gene matches. Germline V gene sequence: CDR1 SNHLY, CDR2 FYNNEI. This CDR3 is built from 13 residues. CDR3 region: CASNSGSPDTQYF. The CDR3 bases are TGTGCCAGCAACAGCGGGAGCCCAGATACGCAGTATTTT.

This clonotype was seen ten or more times. The V call is TRBV6-1, the J call TRBJ2-3; TRBD2 aligns across 12 bases. Per germline, CDR1 MNHNS and CDR2 SASEGT. The CDR3 is 16 residues long. J lost 5 bases, V lost 5 bases, and 8 bases had no gene match. Written as DNA, the CDR3 is TGTGCCAGCAGTTCGCGGACTAGCGGGATTCTAGATACGCAGTATTTT. Residues: CASSSRTSGILDTQYF.

This clonotype was recorded at least ten times. The chain uses TRBV28 and TRBJ2-5; a possible D gene is TRBD1 (6 bases). V was cut by 3 bases and J by 5 bases, with 13 bases left in between. The CDR3 runs to 14 residues. Germline CDR1 and CDR2: MDHEN and SYDVKM. The CDR3 nucleotides read TGTGCCAGCAGTTTCGGGACACACGGGGAGACCCAGTACTTC. Its translation is CASSFGTHGETQYF.

This clonotype was counted only a few times. The chain recombines TRBV6-1 with TRBJ2-5; TRBD2 agrees at 7 bases. The V and J ends lost 11 bases and 5 bases, in that order; junction bases with no gene match: 11. Per germline, CDR1 MNHNS and CDR2 SASEGT. The CDR3 runs to 13 residues. The CDR3: CAGGAGKPETQYF. The CDR3 bases are TGTGCCGGGGGAGCGGGAAAGCCTGAGACCCAGTACTTC.

Ten or more counts support this clonotype. The chain recombines TRBV4-2 with TRBJ1-1; D is uncertain. Germline V lookup: CDR1 LGHNA, CDR2 YNFKEQ. The CDR3 loop spans 14 amino acids. V was cut by 0 bases and J by 5 bases, with 10 bases left in between. CDR3 bases: TGTGCCAGCAGCCAAGATCAATGGATTACTGAAGCTTTCTTT. Translation: CASSQDQWITEAFF.

The V gene is TRBV7-3, the J gene TRBJ2-3; 16 positions match TRBD2. The CDR3 has 18 amino acids. The germline CDR1 and CDR2 sequences are SGHTA and FQGTGA. Trimming removed 3 bases from V and 4 bases from J; junction bases left unmatched: 7. CDR3 DNA: TGTGCCAGCAGCTTGATGGGACTAGCGGGAGGGGGGTCAGATACGCAGTATTTT. Translation gives CASSLMGLAGGGSDTQYF.

This clonotype has a count of ten or more. The chain joins TRBV7-2 to TRBJ2-5; D not resolved. The CDR3 is made up of 15 amino acids. V lost 1 base and J lost 0, with 9 bases in between. CDR1 is SGHTA and CDR2 is FQGNSA in the germline V gene. The CDR3 DNA sequence: TGTGCCAGCAGCTTAGGTCGGATGTACCAAGAGACCCAGTACTTC. Translating gives CASSLGRMYQETQYF.

This sequence joins TRBV29-1 and TRBJ2-2, with D unclear. V lost 7 bases and J 3 bases, leaving 15 bases between the germline ends. The CDR3 has 14 residues. Germline CDR1 and CDR2: SQVTM and ANQGSEA. As DNA, the CDR3 is TGCAGCGCTACAATAGACTCGTACACCGGGGAGCTGTTTTTT. Its translation is CSATIDSYTGELFF.

This clonotype was seen just once. The rearrangement uses TRBV20-1 and TRBJ1-2, with TRBD1 identical over 9 bases. CDR1 and CDR2 (germline): DFQATT, SNEGSKA (reference sequence). This CDR3 is 15 amino acids long. V shed 6 bases and J 4 bases; nucleotides not matched to a gene: 12. The chain's CDR3 is CSASPGTGRLYGYTF. CDR3 DNA: TGCAGTGCCAGCCCCGGGACAGGGCGGCTCTATGGCTACACCTTC.